This TCR beta chain was observed in a study of T cell repertoires in cytomegalovirus infection. For the study at large: A matching HLA type, together with CMV infection, was signaled by public TCR beta signatures. Overall study findings and caveats: The cumulative frequency of public TCR beta families distinguished individuals who carried CMV together with the relevant HLA.

Concerning this clonotype: The antigen remains unidentified.

TCRdb passed the reads through MiXCR, listing each CDR3 protein once. The sample carries about 900,000 distinct CDR3 sequences, around 32% recorded once. Between the trimmed V and J ends, which lost 6 bases and 3 bases, there was a span of 8 bases. This CDR3 has 13 amino acids. Per germline, CDR1 MNHEY and CDR2 SMNVEV (reference sequence). The rearrangement links TRBV27 to TRBJ2-2, with unresolved D. The origin of this receptor is a human donor in good health (CMV status not recorded). Some clones in this sample may be carry-over from other donors' samples. Sequencing used cultured CD8+ T cells from PBMCs, obtained from culture after CMV antigen stimulation. As DNA, the CDR3 is TGTGCCAGCAGCGCCGTTGACACCGGGGAGCTGTTTTTT. As protein: CASSAVDTGELFF.